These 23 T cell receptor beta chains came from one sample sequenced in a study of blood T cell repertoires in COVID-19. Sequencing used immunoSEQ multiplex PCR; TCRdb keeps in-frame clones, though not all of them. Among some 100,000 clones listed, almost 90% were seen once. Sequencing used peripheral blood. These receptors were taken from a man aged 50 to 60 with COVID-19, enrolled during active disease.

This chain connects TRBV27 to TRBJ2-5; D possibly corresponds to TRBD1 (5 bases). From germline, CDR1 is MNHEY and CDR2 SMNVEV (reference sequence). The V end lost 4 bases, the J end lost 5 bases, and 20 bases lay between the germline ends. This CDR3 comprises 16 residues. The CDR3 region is CASSSQGVRNWETQYF. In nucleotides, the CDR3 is TGTGCCAGCAGTTCGCAAGGGGTGAGGAATTGGGAGACCCAGTACTTC.

CDR3 protein: CASSQVGISGSYEQYF. CDR3 bases: TGTGCCAGCAGCCAAGTTGGGATTTCAGGGTCCTACGAGCAGTACTTC. The rearrangement joins TRBV4-2 to TRBJ2-7, with D possibly matching TRBD1 (5 bases). The CDR3 runs 16 residues. V lost 1 base and J 1 base, leaving 14 bases between the germline ends. Germline lookup yields CDR1 LGHNA and CDR2 YNFKEQ.

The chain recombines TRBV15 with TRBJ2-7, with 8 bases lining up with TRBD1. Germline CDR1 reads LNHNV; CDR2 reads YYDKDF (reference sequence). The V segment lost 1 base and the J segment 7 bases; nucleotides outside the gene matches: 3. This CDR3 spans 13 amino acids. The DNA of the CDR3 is TGTGCCACCAGCAGAGGGACAGGGAATGAGCAGTACTTC. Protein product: CATSRGTGNEQYF.

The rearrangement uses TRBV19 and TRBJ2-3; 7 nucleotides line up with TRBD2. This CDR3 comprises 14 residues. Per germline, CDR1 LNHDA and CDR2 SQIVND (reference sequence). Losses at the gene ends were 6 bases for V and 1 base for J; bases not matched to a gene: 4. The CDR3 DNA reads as TGTGCCAGTAGCTCCCGGGGGGGCACAGATACGCAGTATTTT. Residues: CASSSRGGTDTQYF.

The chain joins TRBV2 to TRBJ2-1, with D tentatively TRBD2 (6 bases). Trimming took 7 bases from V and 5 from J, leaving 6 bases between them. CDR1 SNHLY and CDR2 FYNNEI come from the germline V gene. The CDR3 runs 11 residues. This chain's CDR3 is CASTGDNEQFF. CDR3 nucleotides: TGTGCCAGCACGGGGGACAATGAGCAGTTCTTC.

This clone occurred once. CDR3 in amino acids: CASSYTQGAEAFF. The DNA for the CDR3 is TGTGCCAGCAGCTATACACAGGGAGCTGAAGCTTTCTTT. This chain joins TRBV5-4 and TRBJ1-1, with D perhaps matching TRBD1 (6 bases). The CDR3 length is 13 residues. Trimming pared 3 bases from V and 6 bases from J, leaving 12 bases between. Germline CDR1 SGHNT, CDR2 YYREEE (reference sequence).

The CDR3 region is CASSLGLGTGKLSYEQYF. CDR3 DNA: TGCGCCAGCAGCTTGGGCCTGGGGACAGGAAAACTATCCTACGAGCAGTACTTC. The chain is built from TRBV5-1 and TRBJ2-7, with TRBD1 matching 8 bases. CDR1 SGHRS and CDR2 YFSETQ come from the germline V gene. The CDR3 is 18 amino acids. The junction had 12 bases not matched to a gene; V was cut back by 0 bases and J by 1 base.

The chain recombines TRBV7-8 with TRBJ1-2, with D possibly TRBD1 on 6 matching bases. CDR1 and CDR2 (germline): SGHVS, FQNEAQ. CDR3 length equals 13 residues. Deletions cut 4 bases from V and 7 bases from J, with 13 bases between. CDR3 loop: CASSYAGAGGYTF. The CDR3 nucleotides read TGTGCCAGCAGCTACGCAGGGGCTGGTGGCTACACCTTC. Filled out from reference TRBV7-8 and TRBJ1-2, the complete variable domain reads GAGVSQSPRYKVAKRGQDVALRCDPISGHVSLFWYQQALGQGPEFLTYFQNEAQLDKSGLPSDRFFAERPEGSVSTLKIQRTQQEDSAVYLCASSYAGAGGYTFGSGTRLTVV.

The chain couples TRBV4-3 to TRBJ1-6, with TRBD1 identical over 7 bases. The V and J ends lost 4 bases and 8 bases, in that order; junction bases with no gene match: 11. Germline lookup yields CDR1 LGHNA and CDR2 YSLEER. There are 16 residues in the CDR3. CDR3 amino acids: CASSRSPTGLDSPLHF. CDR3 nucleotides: TGCGCCAGCAGCCGAAGTCCGACAGGGCTCGATTCACCCCTCCACTTT.

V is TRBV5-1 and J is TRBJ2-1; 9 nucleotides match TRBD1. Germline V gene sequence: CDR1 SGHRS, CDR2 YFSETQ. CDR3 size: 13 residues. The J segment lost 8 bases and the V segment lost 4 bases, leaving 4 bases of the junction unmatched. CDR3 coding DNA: TGCGCCAGCAGCCGGGACAGGGAAGATGAGCAGTTCTTC. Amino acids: CASSRDREDEQFF.

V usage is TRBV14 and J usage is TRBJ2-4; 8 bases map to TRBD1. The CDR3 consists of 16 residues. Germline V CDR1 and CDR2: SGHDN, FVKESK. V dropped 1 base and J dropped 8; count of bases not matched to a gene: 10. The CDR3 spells CASSQVQGAVRDIQYF. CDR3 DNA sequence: TGTGCCAGCAGCCAAGTCCAGGGGGCCGTCCGCGACATTCAGTACTTC. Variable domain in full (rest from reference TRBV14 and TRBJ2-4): EAGVTQFPSHSVIEKGQTVTLRCDPISGHDNLYWYRRVMGKEIKFLLHFVKESKQDESGMPNNRFLAERTGGTYSTLKVQPAELEDSGVYFCASSQVQGAVRDIQYFGAGTRLSVL.

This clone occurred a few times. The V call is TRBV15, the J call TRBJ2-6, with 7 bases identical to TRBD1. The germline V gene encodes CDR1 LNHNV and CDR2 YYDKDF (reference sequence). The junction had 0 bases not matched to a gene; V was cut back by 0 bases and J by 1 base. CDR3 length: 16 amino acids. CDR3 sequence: CATSRETGSGANVLTF. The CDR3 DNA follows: TGTGCCACCAGCAGAGAGACAGGGTCTGGGGCCAACGTCCTGACTTTC.

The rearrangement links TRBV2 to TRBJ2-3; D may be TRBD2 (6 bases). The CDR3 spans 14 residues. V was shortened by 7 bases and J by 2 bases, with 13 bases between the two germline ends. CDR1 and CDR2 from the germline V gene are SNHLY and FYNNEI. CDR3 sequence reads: CASNRDSSTDTQYF. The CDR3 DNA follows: TGTGCCAGCAACCGGGACTCCTCCACAGATACGCAGTATTTT. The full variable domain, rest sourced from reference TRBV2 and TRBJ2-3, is EPEVTQTPSHQVTQMGQEVILRCVPISNHLYFYWYRQILGQKVEFLVSFYNNEISEKSEIFDDQFSVERPDGSNFTLKIRSTKLEDSAMYFCASNRDSSTDTQYFGPGTRLTVL.

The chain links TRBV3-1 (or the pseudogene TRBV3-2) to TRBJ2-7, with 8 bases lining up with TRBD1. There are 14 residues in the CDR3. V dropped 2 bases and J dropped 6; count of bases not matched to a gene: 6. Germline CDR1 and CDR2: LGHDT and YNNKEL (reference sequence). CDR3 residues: CASSQLGQVTEQYF. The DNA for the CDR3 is TGTGCCAGCAGCCAACTGGGACAGGTTACCGAGCAGTACTTC.

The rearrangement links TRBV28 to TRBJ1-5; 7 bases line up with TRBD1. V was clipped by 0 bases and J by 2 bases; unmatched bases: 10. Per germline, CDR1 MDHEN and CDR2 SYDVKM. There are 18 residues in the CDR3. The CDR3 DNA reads TGTGCCAGCAGTTTATGGAGTTACAGGGGAGTCGGCAATCAGCCCCAGCATTTT. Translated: CASSLWSYRGVGNQPQHF.

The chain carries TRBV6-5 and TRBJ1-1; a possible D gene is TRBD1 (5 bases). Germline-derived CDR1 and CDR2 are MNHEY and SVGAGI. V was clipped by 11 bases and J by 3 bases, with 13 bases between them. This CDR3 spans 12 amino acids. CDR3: CASSRGDTEAFF. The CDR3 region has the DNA TGTGCCTCCAGTCGGGGGGACACTGAAGCTTTCTTT.

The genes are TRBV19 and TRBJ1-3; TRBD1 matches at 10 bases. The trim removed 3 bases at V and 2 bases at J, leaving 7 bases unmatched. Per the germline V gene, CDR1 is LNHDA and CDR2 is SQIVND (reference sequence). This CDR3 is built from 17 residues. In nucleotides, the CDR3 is TGTGCCAGTAGTATGCCGGGACAGGGGAATCCTGGAAACACCATATATTTT. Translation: CASSMPGQGNPGNTIYF.

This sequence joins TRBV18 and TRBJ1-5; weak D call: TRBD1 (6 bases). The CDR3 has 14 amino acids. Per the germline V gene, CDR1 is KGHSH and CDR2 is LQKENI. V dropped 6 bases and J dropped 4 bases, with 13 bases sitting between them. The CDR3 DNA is TGTGCCAGCTCCCTCGGGACAAGAAATCAGCCCCAGCATTTT. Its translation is CASSLGTRNQPQHF.

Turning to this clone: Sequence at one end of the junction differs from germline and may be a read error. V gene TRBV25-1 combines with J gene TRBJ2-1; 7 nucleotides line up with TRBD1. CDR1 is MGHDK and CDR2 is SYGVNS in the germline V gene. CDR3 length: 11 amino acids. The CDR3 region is CASSLGTARVF. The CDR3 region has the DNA TGTGCCAGCAGCCTCGGGACAGCCCGCGTCTTC.

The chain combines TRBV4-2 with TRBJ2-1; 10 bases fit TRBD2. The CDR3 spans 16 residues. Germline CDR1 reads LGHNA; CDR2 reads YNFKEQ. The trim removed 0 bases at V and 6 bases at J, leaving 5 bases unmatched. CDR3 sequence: CASSQDSSGGANEQFF. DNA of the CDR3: TGTGCCAGCAGCCAAGATTCCAGCGGGGGGGCCAATGAGCAGTTCTTC.

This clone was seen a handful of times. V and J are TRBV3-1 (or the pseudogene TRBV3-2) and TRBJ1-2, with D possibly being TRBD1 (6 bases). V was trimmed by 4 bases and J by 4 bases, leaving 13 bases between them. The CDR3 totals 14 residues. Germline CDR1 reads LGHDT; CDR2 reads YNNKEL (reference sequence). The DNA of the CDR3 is TGTGCCAGCAGCCCCTTCGTCAGGGGCTATGGCTACACCTTC. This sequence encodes CASSPFVRGYGYTF.

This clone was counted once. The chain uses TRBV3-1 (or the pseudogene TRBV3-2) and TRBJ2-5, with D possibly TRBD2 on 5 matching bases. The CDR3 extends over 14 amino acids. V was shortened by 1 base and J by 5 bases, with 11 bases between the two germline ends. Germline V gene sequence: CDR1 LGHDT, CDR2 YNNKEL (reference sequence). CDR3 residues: CASSQVGGEETQYF. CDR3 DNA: TGTGCCAGCAGCCAAGTAGGAGGTGAGGAGACCCAGTACTTC.

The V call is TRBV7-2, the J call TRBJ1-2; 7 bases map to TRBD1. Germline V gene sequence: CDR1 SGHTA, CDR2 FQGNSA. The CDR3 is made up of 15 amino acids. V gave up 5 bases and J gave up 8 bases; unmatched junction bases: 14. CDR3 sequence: CASSESQRQGRGYTF. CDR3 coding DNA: TGTGCCAGCAGCGAGAGCCAAAGACAGGGACGGGGCTACACCTTC.